The subject of this entry is one T cell receptor (beta chain). The CDR3 consists of 17 residues. Germline loops: CDR1 MDHEN, CDR2 SYDVKM. V dropped 3 bases and J dropped 0 bases, with 15 bases sitting between them. This specimen belongs to a study of shared clonotypes between healthy human individuals. The protocol was immunoSEQ multiplex PCR, while the TCRdb copy is restricted to in-frame clones and leaves out a portion. This table has about 1.1 million clones, roughly 80% appearing once. The sequence derives from a man younger than 35 in good health. Some clones in this sample may be carry-over from other donors' samples. The sample was memory CD4+ T cells from PBMCs. Indicated subset: CD45RA-negative fraction. V and J are TRBV28 and TRBJ2-1, with D possibly matching TRBD2 (6 bases). The CDR3 DNA sequence: TGTGCCAGCAGTTTGGGTGGAGGGACTGGCTCCTACAATGAGCAGTTCTTC. It encodes CASSLGGGTGSYNEQFF. The full variable domain, completed using reference TRBV28 and TRBJ2-1, is DVKVTQSSRYLVKRTGEKVFLECVQDMDHENMFWYRQDPGLGLRLIYFSYDVKMKEKGDIPEGYSVSREKKERFSLILESASTNQTSMYLCASSLGGGTGSYNEQFFGPGTRLTVL.